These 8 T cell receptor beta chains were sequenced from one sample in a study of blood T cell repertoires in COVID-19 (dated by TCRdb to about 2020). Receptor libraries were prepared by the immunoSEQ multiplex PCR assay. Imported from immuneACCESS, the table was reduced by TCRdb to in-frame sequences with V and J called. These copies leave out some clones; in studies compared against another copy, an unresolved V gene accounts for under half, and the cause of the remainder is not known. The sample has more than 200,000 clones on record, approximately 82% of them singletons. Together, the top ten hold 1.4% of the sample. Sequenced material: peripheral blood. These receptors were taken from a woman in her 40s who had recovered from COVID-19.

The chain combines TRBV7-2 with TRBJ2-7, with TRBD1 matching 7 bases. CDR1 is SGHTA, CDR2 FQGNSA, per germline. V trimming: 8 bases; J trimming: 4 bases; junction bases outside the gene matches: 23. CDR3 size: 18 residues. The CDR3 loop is CASGTPEGQTILHYEQYF. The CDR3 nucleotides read TGTGCCAGCGGAACCCCTGAGGGACAGACAATCTTACATTACGAGCAGTACTTC.

This CDR3 reads CASSPATPGQGNYGYTF. The CDR3 region has the DNA TGTGCCAGCTCACCAGCAACCCCGGGACAGGGTAACTATGGCTACACCTTC. This chain joins TRBV18 and TRBJ1-2, with 9 bases lining up with TRBD1. The junction had 8 bases not matched to a gene; V was cut back by 2 bases and J by 1 base. The CDR3 extends over 17 amino acids. Germline V gene sequence: CDR1 KGHSH, CDR2 LQKENI. The whole variable domain, filled in from reference TRBV18 and TRBJ1-2, reads NAGVMQNPRHLVRRRGQEARLRCSPMKGHSHVYWYRQLPEEGLKFMVYLQKENIIDESGMPKERFSAEFPKEGPSILRIQQVVRGDSAAYFCASSPATPGQGNYGYTFGSGTRLTVV.

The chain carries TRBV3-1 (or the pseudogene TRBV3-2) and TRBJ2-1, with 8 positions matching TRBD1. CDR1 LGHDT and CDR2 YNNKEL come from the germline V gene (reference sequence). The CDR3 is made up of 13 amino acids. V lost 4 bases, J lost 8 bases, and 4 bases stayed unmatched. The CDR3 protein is CASSRGQGHEQFF. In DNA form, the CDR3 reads TGTGCCAGCAGCCGAGGACAGGGTCATGAGCAGTTCTTC.

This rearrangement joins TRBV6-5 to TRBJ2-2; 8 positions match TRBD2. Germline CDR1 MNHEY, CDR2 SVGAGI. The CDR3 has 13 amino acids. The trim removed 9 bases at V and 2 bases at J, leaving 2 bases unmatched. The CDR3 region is CASWTSNTGELFF. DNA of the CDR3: TGTGCCAGTTGGACTAGCAACACCGGGGAGCTGTTTTTT.

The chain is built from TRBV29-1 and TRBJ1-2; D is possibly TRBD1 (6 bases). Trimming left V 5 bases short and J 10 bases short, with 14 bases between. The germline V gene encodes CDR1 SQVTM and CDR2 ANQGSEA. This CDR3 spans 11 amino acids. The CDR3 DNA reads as TGCAGCGTTCGACAGGATCCCGACTACACCTTC. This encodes CSVRQDPDYTF.

The CDR3 is CASSAEEGSTDTQYF. The CDR3 region has the DNA TGTGCCAGCAGTGCTGAGGAAGGTAGCACAGATACGCAGTATTTT. This chain uses TRBV6-4 with TRBJ2-3; D is undetermined. V dropped 4 bases and J dropped 0 bases, with 11 bases sitting between them. The CDR3 is made up of 15 amino acids. CDR1 MRHNA and CDR2 SNTAGT come from the germline V gene.

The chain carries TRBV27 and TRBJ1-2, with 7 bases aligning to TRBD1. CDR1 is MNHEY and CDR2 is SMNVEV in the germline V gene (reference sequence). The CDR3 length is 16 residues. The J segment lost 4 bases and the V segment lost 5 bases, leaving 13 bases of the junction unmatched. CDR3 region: CASSASGGPTVYGYTF. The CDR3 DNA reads TGTGCCAGCAGTGCCTCAGGGGGGCCAACTGTCTATGGCTACACCTTC.

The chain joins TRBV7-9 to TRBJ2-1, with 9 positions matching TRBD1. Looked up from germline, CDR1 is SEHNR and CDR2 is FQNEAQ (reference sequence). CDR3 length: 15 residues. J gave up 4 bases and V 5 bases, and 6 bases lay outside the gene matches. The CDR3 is CASSLGQGIYNEQFF. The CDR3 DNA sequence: TGTGCCAGCAGCCTAGGACAGGGGATTTACAATGAGCAGTTCTTC.